This T cell receptor (beta chain) was sequenced during a study of cytomegalovirus exposure and HLA in healthy donors. Whole-study results and caveats: The study labeled about 160 TCR beta chains cytomegalovirus-associated.

Concerning this clone: Its antigen is not known.

Some clones are missing from TCRdb's copy, which holds only in-frame ones; the method was immunoSEQ multiplex PCR. In the table there are about 170,000 clones, 89% of which are singletons. Germline V CDR1 and CDR2: SGDLS, YYNGEE. J lost 0 bases, V lost 1 base, and 2 bases had no gene match. The CDR3 extends over 17 amino acids. This clonotype was obtained from a woman under 30 in good health and CMV-seropositive. V usage is TRBV9 and J usage is TRBJ2-1; TRBD2 agrees at 12 bases. What was sequenced was PBMCs. The DNA of the CDR3 is TGTGCCAGCAGCGTAACTAGCGGGAGGAGCTCCTACAATGAGCAGTTCTTC. It codes for CASSVTSGRSSYNEQFF.